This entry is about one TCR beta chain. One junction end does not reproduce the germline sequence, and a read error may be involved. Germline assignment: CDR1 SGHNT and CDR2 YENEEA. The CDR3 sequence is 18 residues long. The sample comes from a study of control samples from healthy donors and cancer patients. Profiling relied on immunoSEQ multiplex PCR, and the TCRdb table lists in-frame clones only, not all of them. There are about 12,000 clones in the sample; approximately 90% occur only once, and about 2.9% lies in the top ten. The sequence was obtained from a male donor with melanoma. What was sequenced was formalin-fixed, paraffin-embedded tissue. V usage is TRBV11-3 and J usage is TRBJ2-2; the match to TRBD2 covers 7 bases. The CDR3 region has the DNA TGTGCCAGCAGCTTTATTCTCTCGCCGGGACTAATCCACCGGGGAGCTGTTTTT. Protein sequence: CASSFILSPGLIHRGAVF.